These T cell receptor beta chains were read from a single sample in a study of cytomegalovirus exposure and HLA in healthy donors. TCRdb keeps only in-frame clones here, not all; method: immunoSEQ multiplex PCR. The sample holds 300,000 or so clones; 84% are singletons and the top ten take 2% to 2.5%. What was sequenced was PBMCs. The receptors stem from a woman between 35 and 50 years old in good health and CMV-seropositive. The CDR3 runs from the conserved cysteine through the conserved F or W. D genes are given only for firm matches. Some rows mark clone size as missing; the rest say once, few, many or name a class of expanded clone.

v_gene	d_gene	j_gene	abundance	CDR3aa	CDR3nt
TRBV4-3	-	TRBJ2-5	-	CASSQLQGREQYF	TGCGCCAGCAGCCAACTGCAGGGGAGGGAGCAGTACTTC
TRBV11-1	-	TRBJ2-3	-	CASNRDTQYF	TGTGCCAGCAACAGGGATACGCAGTATTTT
TRBV5-6	TRBD2	TRBJ2-3	-	CASSLVGSSGVSDTQYF	TGCGCCAGCAGCCTAGTGGGGAGTAGCGGGGTCTCAGATACGCAGTATTTT
TRBV28	TRBD1	TRBJ1-6	-	CASSLGQTGGGNSPLHF	TGTGCCAGCAGTTTAGGGCAGACAGGGGGAGGTAATTCACCCCTCCACTTT
TRBV30	-	TRBJ2-1	-	CARGTSSSYNEQFF	TGTGCCCGCGGGACTTCCTCATCCTACAATGAGCAGTTCTTC
TRBV2	TRBD1	TRBJ2-7	-	CASRSPRQGSSYEQYF	TGTGCCAGCAGAAGCCCCCGACAGGGGAGCTCCTACGAGCAGTACTTC
TRBV4-3	-	TRBJ2-7	few	CASSQEFGQYYYEQYF	TGCGCCAGCAGCCAAGAATTTGGTCAGTATTACTACGAGCAGTACTTC
TRBV30	-	TRBJ1-3	-	CAWRGNSGNTIYF	TGTGCCTGGAGGGGCAACTCTGGAAACACCATATATTTT
TRBV29-1	-	TRBJ2-1	few	CSVGHFSYNEQFF	TGCAGCGTTGGACACTTTTCCTACAATGAGCAGTTCTTC
TRBV23-1	-	TRBJ2-4	-	CASSRLAGYKNIQYF	TGCGCCAGCAGTCGACTCGCGGGGTACAAAAACATTCAGTACTTC
TRBV5-1	-	TRBJ2-2	-	CASNPGNSWAGELFF	TGCGCCAGCAACCCCGGGAATAGCTGGGCCGGGGAGCTGTTTTTT
TRBV7-2	TRBD2	TRBJ2-1	once	CASSLITSGRSYNEQFF	TGTGCCAGCAGCTTAATAACTAGCGGGAGGTCCTACAATGAGCAGTTCTTC
TRBV19	TRBD1	TRBJ1-4	-	CASRDSGTGGKSLYGLFF	TGTGCCAGTAGGGACTCCGGGACAGGGGGCAAAAGTTTATACGGACTGTTTTTT
TRBV5-1	TRBD1	TRBJ2-1	-	CASSPGQGAGREQFF	TGCGCCAGCAGCCCAGGACAGGGGGCAGGACGTGAGCAGTTCTTC
TRBV19	TRBD2	TRBJ2-2	-	CASSALAGGAGELFF	TGTGCCAGTAGTGCCCTAGCGGGAGGAGCCGGGGAGCTGTTTTTT
TRBV29-1	-	TRBJ2-7	-	CSVWNDYGGLYEQYF	TGCAGCGTTTGGAACGATTATGGAGGATTGTACGAGCAGTACTTC
TRBV29-1	TRBD1	TRBJ2-2	-	CSVQLQGPGELFF	TGCAGCGTACAACTACAGGGGCCCGGGGAGCTGTTTTTT
TRBV27	-	TRBJ2-3	once	CATLLPNTQYF	TGTGCCACTTTACTTCCGAATACGCAGTATTTT
TRBV25-1	-	TRBJ1-1	-	CASSTGLNTEAFF	TGTGCCAGCAGTACAGGGCTAAACACTGAAGCTTTCTTT
TRBV5-4	-	TRBJ2-3	-	CASSEVASTDTQYF	TGTGCCAGCAGCGAGGTAGCGAGCACAGATACGCAGTATTTT
TRBV28	TRBD1	TRBJ1-1	-	CASTPTGTGTEAFF	TGTGCCAGCACCCCGACAGGGACGGGCACTGAAGCTTTCTTT
TRBV7-3	TRBD2	TRBJ2-1	-	CASSFQAGVGNEQFF	TGTGCCAGCAGCTTCCAAGCGGGAGTCGGCAATGAGCAGTTCTTC
TRBV5-6	TRBD2	TRBJ2-5	once	CASSRGLEETQYF	TGTGCCAGCAGCCGGGGACTAGAAGAGACCCAGTACTTC
TRBV4-3	-	TRBJ1-3	-	CASSQTGGNTIYF	TGCGCCAGCAGCCAAACAGGGGGAAACACCATATATTTT